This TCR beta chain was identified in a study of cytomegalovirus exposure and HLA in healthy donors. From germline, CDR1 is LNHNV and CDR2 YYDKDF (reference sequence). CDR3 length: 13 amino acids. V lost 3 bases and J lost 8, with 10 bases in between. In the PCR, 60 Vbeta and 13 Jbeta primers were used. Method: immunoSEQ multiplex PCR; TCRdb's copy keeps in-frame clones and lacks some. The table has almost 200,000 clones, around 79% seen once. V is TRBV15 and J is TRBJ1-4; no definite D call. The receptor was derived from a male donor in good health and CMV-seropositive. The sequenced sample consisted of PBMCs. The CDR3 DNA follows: TGTGCCACCAGCAGGGGAGGAGGGGAAAAACTGTTTTTT. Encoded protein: CATSRGGGEKLFF. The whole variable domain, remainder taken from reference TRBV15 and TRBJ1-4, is DAMVIQNPRYQVTQFGKPVTLSCSQTLNHNVMYWYQQKSSQAPKLLFHYYDKDFNNEADTPDNFQSRRPNTSFCFLDIRSPGLGDTAMYLCATSRGGGEKLFFGSGTQLSVL.